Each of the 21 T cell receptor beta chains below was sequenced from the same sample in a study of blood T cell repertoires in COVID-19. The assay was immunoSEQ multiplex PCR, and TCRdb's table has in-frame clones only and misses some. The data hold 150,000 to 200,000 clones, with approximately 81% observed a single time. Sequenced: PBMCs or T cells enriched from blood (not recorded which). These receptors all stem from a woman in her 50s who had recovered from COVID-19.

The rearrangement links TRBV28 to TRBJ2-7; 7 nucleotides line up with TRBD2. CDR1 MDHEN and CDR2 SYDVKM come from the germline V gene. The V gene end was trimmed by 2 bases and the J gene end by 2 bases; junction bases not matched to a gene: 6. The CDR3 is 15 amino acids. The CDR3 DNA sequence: TGTGCCAGCAGTTTAAGCGGGACCCGCGCCTACGAGCAGTACTTC. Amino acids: CASSLSGTRAYEQYF.

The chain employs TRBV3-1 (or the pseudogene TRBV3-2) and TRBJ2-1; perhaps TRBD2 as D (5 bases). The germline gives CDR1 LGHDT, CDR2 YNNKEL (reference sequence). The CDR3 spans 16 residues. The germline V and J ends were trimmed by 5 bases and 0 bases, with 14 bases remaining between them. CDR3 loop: CASSIRRQLSYNEQFF. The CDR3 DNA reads TGTGCCAGCAGCATCCGGAGGCAGCTCTCCTACAATGAGCAGTTCTTC.

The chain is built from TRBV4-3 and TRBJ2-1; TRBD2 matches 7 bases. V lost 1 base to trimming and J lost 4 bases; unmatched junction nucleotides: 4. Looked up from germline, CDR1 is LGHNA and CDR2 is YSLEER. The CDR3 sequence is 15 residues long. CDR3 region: CASSQGGLNYNEQFF. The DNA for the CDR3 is TGCGCCAGCAGCCAAGGGGGACTAAATTACAATGAGCAGTTCTTC.

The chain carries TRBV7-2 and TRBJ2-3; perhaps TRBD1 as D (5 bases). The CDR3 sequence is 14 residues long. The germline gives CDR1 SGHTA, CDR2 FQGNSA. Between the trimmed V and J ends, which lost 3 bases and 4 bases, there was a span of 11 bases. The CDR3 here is CASSFGWGADTQYF. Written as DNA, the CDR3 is TGTGCCAGCAGCTTCGGTTGGGGCGCAGATACGCAGTATTTT.

This chain's CDR3 is CASSPTGPGELFF. CDR3 DNA sequence: TGTGCCAGCAGTCCGACAGGGCCCGGGGAGCTGTTTTTT. This chain uses TRBV12-3 or TRBV12-4 with TRBJ2-2, with 7 bases aligning to TRBD1. The V and J ends lost 5 bases and 6 bases, in that order; junction bases with no gene match: 3. This CDR3 has 13 residues.

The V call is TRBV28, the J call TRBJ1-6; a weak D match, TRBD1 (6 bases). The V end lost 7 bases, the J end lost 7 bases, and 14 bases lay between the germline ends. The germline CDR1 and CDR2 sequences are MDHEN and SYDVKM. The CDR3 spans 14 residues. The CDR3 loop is CASKSGTKNSPLHF. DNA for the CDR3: TGTGCCAGCAAGAGCGGGACAAAGAATTCACCCCTCCACTTT.

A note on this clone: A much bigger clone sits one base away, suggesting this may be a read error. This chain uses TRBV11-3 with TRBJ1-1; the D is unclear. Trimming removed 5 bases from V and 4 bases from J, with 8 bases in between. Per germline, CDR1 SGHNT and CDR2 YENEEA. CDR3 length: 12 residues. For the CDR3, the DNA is TGTGCCAGCAGCCCGGAGGGCACTGAAGCTTTCTTT. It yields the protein CASSPEGTEAFF.

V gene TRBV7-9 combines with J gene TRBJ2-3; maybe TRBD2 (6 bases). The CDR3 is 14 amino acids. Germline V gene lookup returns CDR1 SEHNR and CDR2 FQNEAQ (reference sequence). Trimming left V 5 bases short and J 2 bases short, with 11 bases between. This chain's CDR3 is CASSPGGTTDTQYF. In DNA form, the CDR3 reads TGTGCCAGCAGCCCGGGCGGGACCACAGATACGCAGTATTTT.

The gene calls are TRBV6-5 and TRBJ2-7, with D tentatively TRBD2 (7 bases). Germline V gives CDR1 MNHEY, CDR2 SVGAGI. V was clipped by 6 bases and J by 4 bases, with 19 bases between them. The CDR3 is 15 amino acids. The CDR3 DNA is TGTGCCAGCAGCCCAAGGGGGGGGCCAGGTTACGAGCAGTACTTC. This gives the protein CASSPRGGPGYEQYF.

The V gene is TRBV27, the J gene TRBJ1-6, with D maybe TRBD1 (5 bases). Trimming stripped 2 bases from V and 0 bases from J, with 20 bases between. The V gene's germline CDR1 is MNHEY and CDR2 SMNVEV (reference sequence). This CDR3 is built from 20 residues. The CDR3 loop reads CASSLTGAQPYSSYNSPLHF. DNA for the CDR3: TGTGCCAGCAGTTTAACAGGCGCGCAACCCTACAGCTCCTATAATTCACCCCTCCACTTT.

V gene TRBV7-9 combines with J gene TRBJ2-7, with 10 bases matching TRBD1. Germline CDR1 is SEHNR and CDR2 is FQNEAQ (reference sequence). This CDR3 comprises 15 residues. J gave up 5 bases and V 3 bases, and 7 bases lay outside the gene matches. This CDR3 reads CASSFGTGDRHEQYF. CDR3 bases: TGTGCCAGCAGCTTTGGGACAGGGGATCGTCACGAGCAGTACTTC.

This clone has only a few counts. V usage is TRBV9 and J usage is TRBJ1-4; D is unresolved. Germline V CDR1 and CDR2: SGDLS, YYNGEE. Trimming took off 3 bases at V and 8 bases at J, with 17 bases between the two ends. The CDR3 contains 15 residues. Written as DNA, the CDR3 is TGTGCCAGCAGCGCCCGCGGGGAGGCACAGGAAAAACTGTTTTTT. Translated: CASSARGEAQEKLFF.

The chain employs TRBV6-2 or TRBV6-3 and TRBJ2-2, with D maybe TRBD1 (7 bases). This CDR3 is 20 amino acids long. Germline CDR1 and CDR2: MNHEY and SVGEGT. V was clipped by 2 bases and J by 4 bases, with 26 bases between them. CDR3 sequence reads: CASSYRTGTATWRGTGELFF. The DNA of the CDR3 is TGTGCCAGCAGTTACCGAACCGGGACAGCTACTTGGCGGGGCACCGGGGAGCTGTTTTTT.

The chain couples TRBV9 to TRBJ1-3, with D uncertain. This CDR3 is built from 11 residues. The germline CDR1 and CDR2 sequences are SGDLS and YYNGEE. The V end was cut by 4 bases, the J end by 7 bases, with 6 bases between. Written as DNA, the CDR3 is TGTGCCAGCAGCCTCGGGAACACCATATATTTT. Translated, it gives CASSLGNTIYF.

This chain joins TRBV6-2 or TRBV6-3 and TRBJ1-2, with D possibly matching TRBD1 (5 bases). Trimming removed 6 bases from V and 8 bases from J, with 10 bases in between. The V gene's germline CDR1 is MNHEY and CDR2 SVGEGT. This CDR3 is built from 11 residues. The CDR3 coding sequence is TGTGCCAGCAGCACAGGAGCCGGCTACACCTTC. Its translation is CASSTGAGYTF.

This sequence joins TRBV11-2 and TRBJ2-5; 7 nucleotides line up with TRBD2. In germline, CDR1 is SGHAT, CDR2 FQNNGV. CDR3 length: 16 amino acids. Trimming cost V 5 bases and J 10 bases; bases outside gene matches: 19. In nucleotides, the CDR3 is TGTGCCAGCAGCCCACCCCCGGGGAGGGGAATTGGAGACCAGTACTTC. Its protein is CASSPPPGRGIGDQYF. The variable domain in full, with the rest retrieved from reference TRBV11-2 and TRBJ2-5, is EAGVAQSPRYKIIEKRQSVAFWCNPISGHATLYWYQQILGQGPKLLIQFQNNGVVDDSQLPKDRFSAERLKGVDSTLKIQPAKLEDSAVYLCASSPPPGRGIGDQYFGPGTRLLVL.

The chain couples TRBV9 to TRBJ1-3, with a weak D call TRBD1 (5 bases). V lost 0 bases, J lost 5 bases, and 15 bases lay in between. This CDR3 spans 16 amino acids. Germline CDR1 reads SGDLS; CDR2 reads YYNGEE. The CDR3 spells CASSVAATDLRNTIYF. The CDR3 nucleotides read TGTGCCAGCAGCGTAGCCGCGACAGATCTCCGAAACACCATATATTTT.

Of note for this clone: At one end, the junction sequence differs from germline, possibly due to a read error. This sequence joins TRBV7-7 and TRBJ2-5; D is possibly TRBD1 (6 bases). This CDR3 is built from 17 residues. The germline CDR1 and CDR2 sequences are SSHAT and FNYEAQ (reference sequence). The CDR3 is CASSSNPGVLLQETQYF. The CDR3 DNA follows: TGTGCTAGCAGCTCAAATCCAGGGGTTCTACTCCAAGAGACCCAGTACTTC.

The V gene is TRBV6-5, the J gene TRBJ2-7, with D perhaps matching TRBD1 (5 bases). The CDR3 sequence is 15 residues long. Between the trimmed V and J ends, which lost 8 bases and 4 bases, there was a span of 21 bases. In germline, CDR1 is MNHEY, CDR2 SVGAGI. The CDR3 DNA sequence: TGTGCCAGCGTCCCACTTGGGGCGTCAGAGTACGAGCAGTACTTC. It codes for CASVPLGASEYEQYF.

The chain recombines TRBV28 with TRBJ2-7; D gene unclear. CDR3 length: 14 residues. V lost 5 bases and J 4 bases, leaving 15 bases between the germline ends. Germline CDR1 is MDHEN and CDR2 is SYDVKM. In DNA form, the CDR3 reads TGTGCCAGCAGTCCAACTCGCTATAGATACGAGCAGTACTTC. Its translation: CASSPTRYRYEQYF. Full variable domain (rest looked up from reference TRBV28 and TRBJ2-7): DVKVTQSSRYLVKRTGEKVFLECVQDMDHENMFWYRQDPGLGLRLIYFSYDVKMKEKGDIPEGYSVSREKKERFSLILESASTNQTSMYLCASSPTRYRYEQYFGPGTRLTVT.

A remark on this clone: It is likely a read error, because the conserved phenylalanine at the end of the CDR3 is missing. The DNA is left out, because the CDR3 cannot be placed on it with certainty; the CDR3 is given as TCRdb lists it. Here the CDR3 reads CASTSGLAQSI. The chain is built from TRBV7-9 and TRBJ2-7; the D call of TRBD2 is as the table states it, not checked on the DNA. The germline gives CDR1 SEHNR, CDR2 FQNEAQ (reference sequence). The CDR3 has 11 residues if both end residues are counted.